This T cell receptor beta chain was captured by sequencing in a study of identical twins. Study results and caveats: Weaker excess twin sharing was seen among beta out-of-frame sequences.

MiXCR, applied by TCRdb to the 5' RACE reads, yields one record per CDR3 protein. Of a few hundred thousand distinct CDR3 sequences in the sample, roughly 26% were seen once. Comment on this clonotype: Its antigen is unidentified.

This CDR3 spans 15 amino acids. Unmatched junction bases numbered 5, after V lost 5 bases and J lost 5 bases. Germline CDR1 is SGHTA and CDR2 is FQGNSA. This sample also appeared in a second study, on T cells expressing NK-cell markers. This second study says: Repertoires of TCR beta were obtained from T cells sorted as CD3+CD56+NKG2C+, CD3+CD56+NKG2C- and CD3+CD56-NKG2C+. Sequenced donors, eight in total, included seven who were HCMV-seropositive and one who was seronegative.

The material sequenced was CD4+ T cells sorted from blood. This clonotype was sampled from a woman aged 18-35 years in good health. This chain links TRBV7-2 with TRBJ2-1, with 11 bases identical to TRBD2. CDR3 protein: CASSPTSGVNNEQFF. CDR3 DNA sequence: TGTGCCAGCAGCCCGACTAGCGGGGTTAACAATGAGCAGTTCTTC.